The 29 T cell receptor beta chains reported below all come from one sample, sequenced in a study of blood T cell repertoires in COVID-19. The data were produced by immunoSEQ multiplex PCR, yet TCRdb's version contains in-frame clones alone and is incomplete. Altogether some 320,000 clones are present, roughly 90% being singletons, with the ten largest covering 3% to 5%. Sequenced sample: PBMCs or T cells enriched from blood (not recorded which). Receptors originate from a woman aged 30 to 39 who had been exposed to COVID-19.

V and J are TRBV11-2 and TRBJ1-1; D is unclear. Deletions cut 1 base from V and 8 bases from J, with 11 bases between. The germline gives CDR1 SGHAT, CDR2 FQNNGV. The CDR3 runs to 13 residues. The CDR3 is CASSLGEVAEAFF. In DNA form, the CDR3 reads TGTGCCAGCAGCTTAGGCGAGGTGGCCGAAGCTTTCTTT.

The table lists this clone with a count of one. The chain's CDR3 is CASSRLSPSGGETQYF. CDR3 DNA sequence: TGCGCCAGCAGCCGGCTATCTCCTAGCGGGGGTGAGACCCAGTACTTC. V and J are TRBV4-1 and TRBJ2-5, with 10 bases that match TRBD2. CDR1 MGHRA and CDR2 YSYEKL come from the germline V gene. Germline trimming cut 4 bases from V and 5 bases from J; bases unmatched to any gene: 10. The CDR3 sequence is 16 residues long.

This rearrangement joins TRBV27 to TRBJ2-7; 8 positions agree with TRBD1. CDR1 MNHEY and CDR2 SMNVEV come from the germline V gene (reference sequence). J was trimmed by 1 base and V by 5 bases; bases with no gene match: 4. The CDR3 spans 14 residues. CDR3 sequence reads: CASSNGQGSYEQYF. CDR3 in DNA: TGTGCCAGCAGTAACGGACAGGGATCCTACGAGCAGTACTTC.

The rearrangement uses TRBV7-8 and TRBJ1-2, with 7 bases that match TRBD1. From germline, CDR1 is SGHVS and CDR2 FQNEAQ. CDR3 length: 20 residues. The trim removed 5 bases at V and 3 bases at J, leaving 24 bases unmatched. CDR3 sequence reads: CASSRAVNPKQGRTDYGYTF. CDR3 bases: TGTGCCAGCAGCCGCGCGGTGAACCCAAAACAGGGGAGAACGGACTATGGCTACACCTTC.

The genes are TRBV4-2 and TRBJ2-7; tentative D call: TRBD2 (5 bases). V was clipped by 1 base and J by 1 base, with 11 bases between them. CDR3 length equals 15 residues. Looked up from germline, CDR1 is LGHNA and CDR2 is YNFKEQ. CDR3 sequence reads: CASSQVFGGSYEQYF. Here the CDR3 DNA reads TGTGCCAGCAGCCAAGTTTTCGGCGGGTCCTACGAGCAGTACTTC.

This clone was recorded many times. The V gene is TRBV27, the J gene TRBJ2-4, with 9 nucleotides matching TRBD1. This CDR3 spans 14 amino acids. With V trimmed by 6 bases and J by 6 bases, 6 bases remained unmatched. Germline V gene sequence: CDR1 MNHEY, CDR2 SMNVEV (reference sequence). Here the CDR3 DNA reads TGTGCCAGCAGAGAACAGGGGGCGGGAAACATTCAGTACTTC. It is translated as CASREQGAGNIQYF.

V usage is TRBV5-1 and J usage is TRBJ2-5, with TRBD2 matching 8 bases. V lost 3 bases to trimming and J lost 4 bases; unmatched junction nucleotides: 5. The CDR3 loop spans 14 amino acids. Per the germline V gene, CDR1 is SGHRS and CDR2 is YFSETQ. CDR3 sequence: CASSSGLVVETQYF. The CDR3 DNA is TGCGCCAGCAGCTCGGGACTAGTGGTAGAGACCCAGTACTTC.

This sequence joins TRBV2 and TRBJ2-5, with TRBD1 matching 7 bases. The junction had 3 bases not matched to a gene; V was cut back by 7 bases and J by 1 base. Germline V lookup: CDR1 SNHLY, CDR2 FYNNEI. This CDR3 contains 13 residues. The CDR3 is CASIRDSQETQYF. CDR3 nucleotides: TGTGCCAGCATTCGGGACAGCCAAGAGACCCAGTACTTC.

V is TRBV5-1 and J is TRBJ2-3, with D unclear. V lost 0 bases, J lost 5 bases, and 13 bases lay in between. The CDR3 runs 15 residues. CDR1 and CDR2 (germline): SGHRS, YFSETQ. CDR3 region: CASSLGSSIGDTQYF. CDR3 nucleotides: TGCGCCAGCAGCTTGGGTAGCTCCATAGGAGATACGCAGTATTTT.

This clone was detected once. The chain recombines TRBV7-2 with TRBJ2-7, with 13 bases aligning to TRBD2. This CDR3 contains 17 residues. In germline, CDR1 is SGHTA, CDR2 FQGNSA. V trimming: 5 bases; J trimming: 0 bases; junction bases outside the gene matches: 7. This CDR3 is CASSPGLAGELSYEQYF. CDR3 coding DNA: TGTGCCAGCAGCCCAGGACTAGCGGGGGAACTCTCCTACGAGCAGTACTTC. Variable domain in full (rest from reference TRBV7-2 and TRBJ2-7): GAGVSQSPSNKVTEKGKDVELRCDPISGHTALYWYRQSLGQGLEFLIYFQGNSAPDKSGLPSDRFSAERTGGSVSTLTIQRTQQEDSAVYLCASSPGLAGELSYEQYFGPGTRLTVT.

This clone is a singleton in its sample. This chain links TRBV6-5 with TRBJ2-3; 9 nucleotides agree with TRBD2. This CDR3 is built from 16 residues. The germline V gene encodes CDR1 MNHEY and CDR2 SVGAGI. Unmatched junction bases numbered 7, after V lost 2 bases and J lost 4 bases. CDR3 sequence (DNA): TGTGCCAGCAGTTACGACCCTAGCGGGGTGGCAGATACGCAGTATTTT. Its translation: CASSYDPSGVADTQYF.

In regard to this clone: The junction departs from the called germline gene at one end, perhaps through a read error. The V call is TRBV13, the J call TRBJ1-6; TRBD1 agrees at 7 bases. The CDR3 contains 13 residues. CDR1 is PRHDT and CDR2 is FYEKMQ in the germline V gene (reference sequence). The CDR3 coding sequence is TGTGCCAGCACCTTAGGACAGGTCACACCCCTCCACTTT. Translating gives CASTLGQVTPLHF.

The chain recombines TRBV28 with TRBJ1-5, with D possibly matching TRBD1 (6 bases). The germline V gene has CDR1 MDHEN and CDR2 SYDVKM. CDR3 length equals 14 residues. Trimming cost V 5 bases and J 6 bases, with 14 bases left between them. The CDR3 region is CASSPIQGAQPQHF. The CDR3 DNA follows: TGTGCCAGCAGTCCAATACAGGGAGCTCAGCCCCAGCATTTT.

This chain uses TRBV4-1 with TRBJ2-7, with a possible D match to TRBD2 (6 bases). The ends were cut back, 1 base at V and 4 bases at J, with 11 bases in the middle. The CDR3 covers 14 residues. Per the germline V gene, CDR1 is MGHRA and CDR2 is YSYEKL. The CDR3 spells CASSQASGEYEQYF. CDR3 bases: TGCGCCAGCAGCCAAGCCTCGGGGGAGTACGAGCAGTACTTC.

The chain has TRBV30 and TRBJ1-6; D is perhaps TRBD1 (6 bases). The CDR3 runs to 12 residues. Germline V gene data show CDR1 as GTSNPN and CDR2 as SVGIG (reference sequence). Trimming stripped 2 bases from V and 16 bases from J, with 15 bases between. CDR3 sequence (DNA): TGTGCCTGGAGTAAAGTCACAGGGCCTCTCCACTTT. It is translated as CAWSKVTGPLHF.

The rearrangement uses TRBV23-1 and TRBJ1-6, with 8 nucleotides matching TRBD1. TRBV23-1 is treated as an ORF (open reading frame) with a function not yet certain. Trimming cost V 4 bases and J 5 bases; bases outside gene matches: 10. The CDR3 sequence is 17 residues long. CDR3 residues: CASSLTGTGGDNSPLHF. DNA for the CDR3: TGCGCCAGCAGTCTTACTGGGACAGGAGGGGATAATTCACCCCTCCACTTT.

The J gene is TRBJ2-3, the V gene TRBV5-1; perhaps TRBD1 as D (5 bases). Germline V gene data show CDR1 as SGHRS and CDR2 as YFSETQ. Trimming pared 0 bases from V and 0 bases from J, leaving 11 bases between. The CDR3 extends over 16 amino acids. CDR3 amino acids: CASSLAGQGSTDTQYF. The CDR3 nucleotides read TGCGCCAGCAGCTTGGCCGGGCAGGGAAGCACAGATACGCAGTATTTT.

The rearrangement uses TRBV11-2 and TRBJ2-7; D is unclear. The CDR3 totals 13 residues. Looked up from germline, CDR1 is SGHAT and CDR2 is FQNNGV. V shed 4 bases and J shed 3 bases, with 10 bases lying between them. The CDR3 coding sequence is TGTGCCAGCAGCTCCGACTCCATCTACGAGCAGTACTTC. Its protein is CASSSDSIYEQYF.

The chain carries TRBV11-2 and TRBJ2-2; D unclear. The CDR3 has 13 residues. Germline assignment: CDR1 SGHAT and CDR2 FQNNGV. Trimming shortened V by 4 bases and J by 7 bases, and 10 bases separated the two germline ends. In DNA, the CDR3 is TGTGCCAGCAGCTCCGAACATTTCGGGGAGCTGTTTTTT. Translated, it gives CASSSEHFGELFF. Based on the CDR3 plus reference TRBV11-2 and TRBJ2-2, the full variable domain is EAGVAQSPRYKIIEKRQSVAFWCNPISGHATLYWYQQILGQGPKLLIQFQNNGVVDDSQLPKDRFSAERLKGVDSTLKIQPAKLEDSAVYLCASSSEHFGELFFGEGSRLTVL.

V is TRBV27 and J is TRBJ1-6; no reliable D call. This CDR3 has 15 residues. Trimming took 4 bases from V and 0 from J, leaving 7 bases between them. Germline values: CDR1 MNHEY, CDR2 SMNVEV (reference sequence). The CDR3 DNA reads as TGTGCCAGCAGTTCCCCCAACTCCTATAATTCACCCCTCCACTTT. It specifies CASSSPNSYNSPLHF.

The V call is TRBV2, the J call TRBJ1-1; 7 bases are shared with TRBD1. Looked up from germline, CDR1 is SNHLY and CDR2 is FYNNEI. V lost 9 bases and J lost 1; bases outside the gene matches: 5. The CDR3 has 13 residues. Here the CDR3 reads CARKRQGNTEAFF. The CDR3 nucleotides read TGTGCCAGAAAACGACAGGGGAACACTGAAGCTTTCTTT.

Of note for this clone: In the same sample, other DNA sequences code for this CDR3. The rearrangement links TRBV7-9 to TRBJ2-7; 7 nucleotides agree with TRBD1. Per germline, CDR1 SEHNR and CDR2 FQNEAQ (reference sequence). Trimming at V came to 1 base and at J to 2 bases, leaving 2 bases not matched to a gene. CDR3 length equals 14 residues. CDR3 region: CASSLGQGAYEQYF. The DNA for the CDR3 is TGTGCCAGCAGCTTAGGGCAGGGGGCCTACGAGCAGTACTTC.

The CDR3 reads CAWSTQGIEPQHF. The DNA for the CDR3 is TGTGCCTGGAGTACTCAGGGAATTGAGCCCCAGCATTTT. The chain joins TRBV30 to TRBJ1-5; TRBD1 might be the D (5 bases). This CDR3 has 13 residues. Germline CDR1 and CDR2: GTSNPN and SVGIG (reference sequence). The V gene lost 2 bases and the J gene lost 8 bases, with 13 bases spanning the gap.

The chain couples TRBV28 to TRBJ1-1; weak D call: TRBD1 (5 bases). With 5 bases removed from V and 11 bases from J, the gap between germline ends came to 12 bases. The CDR3 spans 11 residues. CDR1 MDHEN and CDR2 SYDVKM come from the germline V gene. The DNA for the CDR3 is TGTGCCAGCAGTGCCAGGGAAGGGGCTTTCTTT. Residues: CASSAREGAFF. Variable domain in full (rest from reference TRBV28 and TRBJ1-1): DVKVTQSSRYLVKRTGEKVFLECVQDMDHENMFWYRQDPGLGLRLIYFSYDVKMKEKGDIPEGYSVSREKKERFSLILESASTNQTSMYLCASSAREGAFFGQGTRLTVV.

The gene calls are TRBV5-1 and TRBJ1-3; D remains ambiguous. CDR1 and CDR2 from the germline V gene are SGHRS and YFSETQ. The CDR3 is 16 amino acids. Trimming removed 0 bases from V and 0 bases from J, with 10 bases in between. As DNA, the CDR3 is TGCGCCAGCAGCTTGGGAGGGATCACCTCTGGAAACACCATATATTTT. It encodes CASSLGGITSGNTIYF.

This chain connects TRBV7-2 to TRBJ2-3; 7 bases line up with TRBD2. V was clipped by 3 bases and J by 6 bases; unmatched bases: 3. This CDR3 has 13 amino acids. Germline-derived CDR1 and CDR2 are SGHTA and FQGNSA. The CDR3 DNA follows: TGTGCCAGCAGCTTGGGTAGCGGGGATACGCAGTATTTT. Translating it yields CASSLGSGDTQYF.

CDR3 protein: CASTGGTDSGANVLTF. The CDR3 DNA reads TGTGCCAGCACGGGGGGCACAGACTCTGGGGCCAACGTCCTGACTTTC. The chain employs TRBV6-6 and TRBJ2-6, with D perhaps TRBD2 (7 bases). V was pared by 7 bases and J by 0 bases, with 13 bases between. This CDR3 has 16 amino acids. The germline V gene has CDR1 MNHNY and CDR2 SVGAGI (reference sequence).

The chain links TRBV19 to TRBJ1-2; possible D gene TRBD1, 6 bases. The germline CDR1 and CDR2 sequences are LNHDA and SQIVND (reference sequence). V was cut by 5 bases and J by 6 bases, with 19 bases left in between. CDR3 length: 15 amino acids. CDR3 sequence: CASSSRTGGLDGYTF. The CDR3 nucleotides are TGTGCCAGTAGTTCCCGGACGGGGGGCTTGGATGGCTACACCTTC.

This clone has a single count. The V and J genes are TRBV30 and TRBJ2-1; D possibly corresponds to TRBD2 (6 bases). The germline gives CDR1 GTSNPN, CDR2 SVGIG (reference sequence). This CDR3 is 13 amino acids long. Trimming pared 0 bases from V and 12 bases from J, leaving 15 bases between. The CDR3 sequence is CAWSVSSVSGQFF. For the CDR3, the DNA is TGTGCCTGGAGTGTAAGTAGCGTTAGCGGGCAGTTCTTC.